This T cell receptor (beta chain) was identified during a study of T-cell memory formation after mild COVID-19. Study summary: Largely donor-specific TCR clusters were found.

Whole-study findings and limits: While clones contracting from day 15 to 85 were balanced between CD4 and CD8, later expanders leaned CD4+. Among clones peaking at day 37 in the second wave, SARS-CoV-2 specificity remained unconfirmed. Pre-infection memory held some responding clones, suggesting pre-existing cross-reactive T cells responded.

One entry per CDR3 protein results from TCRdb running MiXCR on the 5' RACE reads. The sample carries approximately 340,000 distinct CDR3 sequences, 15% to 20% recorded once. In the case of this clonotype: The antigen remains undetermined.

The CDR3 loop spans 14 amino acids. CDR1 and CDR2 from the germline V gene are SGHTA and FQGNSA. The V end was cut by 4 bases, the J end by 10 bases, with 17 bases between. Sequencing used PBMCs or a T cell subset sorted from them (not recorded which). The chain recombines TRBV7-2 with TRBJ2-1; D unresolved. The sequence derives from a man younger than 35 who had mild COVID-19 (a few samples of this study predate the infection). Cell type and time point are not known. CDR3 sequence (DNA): TGTGCCAGCAGCTACGGACCTGGTTCGGTCGAGCAGTTCTTC. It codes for CASSYGPGSVEQFF.